The 21 T cell receptor beta chains reported below all come from one sample, sequenced in a study of brain T cells in children with intractable seizures. Generated by immunoSEQ multiplex PCR, the TCRdb table keeps only in-frame clones and is missing some. The table includes hundreds of thousands of clones, 93% detected once. Time point: blood from clinic visit 5 months post-surgery; TSC patient then seizure free. The sequences come from peripheral blood, collected roughly 5 months after surgery. The origin of the receptors is a boy younger than two with tuberous sclerosis and intractable seizures.

In its sample, this clone was seen once. J is TRBJ2-2 and V is TRBV6-5; D might be TRBD1 or TRBD2, each matching 5 bases. Trimming took off 5 bases at V and 4 bases at J, with 11 bases between the two ends. The germline V gene has CDR1 MNHEY and CDR2 SVGAGI. This CDR3 is 14 amino acids long. CDR3 bases: TGTGCCAGCAGTCATCGGGACGGCACCGGGGAGCTGTTTTTT. This encodes CASSHRDGTGELFF.

The chain couples TRBV5-5 to TRBJ1-2, with D possibly TRBD1 on 5 matching bases. Germline lookup yields CDR1 SGHKS and CDR2 YYEKEE (reference sequence). This CDR3 is 17 amino acids long. Deletions cut 3 bases from V and 1 base from J, with 19 bases between. CDR3 nucleotides: TGTGCCAGCAGCTCGGGGGACCCGGGACCGCTTAACTATGGCTACACCTTC. Protein product: CASSSGDPGPLNYGYTF.

The CDR3 loop reads CASSLSRGSTDTQYF. For the CDR3, the DNA is TGTGCCAGCAGCTTGTCGCGGGGTAGCACAGATACGCAGTATTTT. The chain links TRBV7-9 to TRBJ2-3, with a tentative D call TRBD2 (6 bases). The CDR3 runs to 15 residues. The V end lost 3 bases, the J end lost 0 bases, and 10 bases lay between the germline ends. Germline loops: CDR1 SEHNR, CDR2 FQNEAQ (reference sequence). Complete variable domain (other parts from reference TRBV7-9 and TRBJ2-3): DTGVSQNPRHKITKRGQNVTFRCDPISEHNRLYWYRQTLGQGPEFLTYFQNEAQLEKSRLLSDRFSAERPKGSFSTLEIQRTEQGDSAMYLCASSLSRGSTDTQYFGPGTRLTVL.

The chain uses TRBV9 and TRBJ2-5, with 7 bases lining up with TRBD1. Germline V CDR1 and CDR2: SGDLS, YYNGEE. This CDR3 is 15 amino acids long. The V and J ends lost 0 bases and 0 bases, in that order; junction bases with no gene match: 2. CDR3 bases: TGTGCCAGCAGCGTAGGGGACAGAGACCAAGAGACCCAGTACTTC. As protein: CASSVGDRDQETQYF.

The chain couples TRBV7-9 to TRBJ1-1; D is possibly TRBD1 (6 bases). Trimming cost V 1 base and J 2 bases, with 8 bases left between them. There are 14 residues in the CDR3. Germline V gene lookup returns CDR1 SEHNR and CDR2 FQNEAQ (reference sequence). CDR3 residues: CASSLVDRNTEAFF. The CDR3 bases are TGTGCCAGCAGCTTAGTGGACAGAAACACTGAAGCTTTCTTT.

This clone was recorded only once. CDR3 nucleotides: TGTGCCAGCAGTTCCAGCTCGACAGGGTCGAACACTGAAGCTTTCTTT. Translating it yields CASSSSSTGSNTEAFF. The V gene is TRBV28, the J gene TRBJ1-1, with 7 bases identical to TRBD1. The V segment lost 4 bases and the J segment 1 base; nucleotides outside the gene matches: 9. This CDR3 has 16 residues. Looked up from germline, CDR1 is MDHEN and CDR2 is SYDVKM.

The chain uses TRBV5-1 and TRBJ2-1; maybe TRBD1 (6 bases). The CDR3 has 14 residues. Per germline, CDR1 SGHRS and CDR2 YFSETQ. V gave up 0 bases and J gave up 9 bases, with 13 bases separating them. This CDR3 reads CASSLGVARGEQFF. The CDR3 bases are TGCGCCAGCAGCTTGGGGGTAGCCAGGGGTGAGCAGTTCTTC. Filled out from reference TRBV5-1 and TRBJ2-1, the complete variable domain reads KAGVTQTPRYLIKTRGQQVTLSCSPISGHRSVSWYQQTPGQGLQFLFEYFSETQRNKGNFPGRFSGRQFSNSRSEMNVSTLELGDSALYLCASSLGVARGEQFFGPGTRLTVL.

The chain employs TRBV6-2 or TRBV6-3 and TRBJ2-7; TRBD2 might be the D (6 bases). V was shortened by 4 bases and J by 3 bases, with 16 bases between the two germline ends. The germline CDR1 and CDR2 sequences are MNHEY and SVGEGT. This CDR3 is 15 amino acids long. CDR3 in DNA: TGTGCCAGCAGTTCCCCTCCGGACTACTACTACGAGCAGTACTTC. This encodes CASSSPPDYYYEQYF.

This clone occurred once. The genes are TRBV9 and TRBJ1-1, with D possibly matching TRBD1 (5 bases). Germline lookup yields CDR1 SGDLS and CDR2 YYNGEE. The V gene lost 4 bases and the J gene lost 1 base, with 8 bases spanning the gap. CDR3 length: 13 residues. The CDR3 region is CASSIQGNTEAFF. The CDR3 coding sequence is TGTGCCAGCAGCATTCAGGGGAACACTGAAGCTTTCTTT.

The rearrangement links TRBV6-5 to TRBJ1-5; tentatively, D is TRBD1 (6 bases). Germline assignment: CDR1 MNHEY and CDR2 SVGAGI. The CDR3 runs 14 residues. V dropped 2 bases and J dropped 5 bases, with 10 bases sitting between them. The CDR3 region has the DNA TGTGCCAGCAGTTACGGGGGGCAAGATCAGCCCCAGCATTTT. Amino acid sequence: CASSYGGQDQPQHF.

This clone has just one count. The chain has TRBV6-4 and TRBJ2-1; TRBD2 matches 11 bases. From germline, CDR1 is MRHNA and CDR2 SNTAGT. The ends lost 5 bases at V and 0 bases at J; junction bases unmatched: 6. The CDR3 is 17 residues long. CDR3 region: CASSPIAGGSSYNEQFF. The CDR3 DNA sequence: TGTGCCAGCAGTCCGATAGCGGGGGGGAGCTCCTACAATGAGCAGTTCTTC.

The genes are TRBV24-1 and TRBJ2-1; no reliable D call. Germline V CDR1 and CDR2: KGHDR, SFDVKD. This CDR3 contains 12 residues. V gave up 3 bases and J gave up 4 bases, with 3 bases separating them. CDR3 in DNA: TGTGCCACCAGTGATCCGTACAATGAGCAGTTCTTC. Its translation: CATSDPYNEQFF.

This rearrangement joins TRBV18 to TRBJ1-5; D may be TRBD1 (5 bases). The germline V and J ends were trimmed by 3 bases and 5 bases, with 11 bases remaining between them. Germline CDR1 KGHSH, CDR2 LQKENI. The CDR3 has 14 residues. Here the CDR3 reads CASSPDRTYQPQHF. CDR3 DNA: TGTGCCAGCTCACCCGACAGAACTTATCAGCCCCAGCATTTT.

V and J are TRBV10-2 and TRBJ2-1; a possible D gene is TRBD1 (5 bases). The CDR3 is made up of 12 amino acids. From germline, CDR1 is WSHSY and CDR2 SAAADI. V lost 6 bases, J lost 8 bases, and 11 bases lay in between. The CDR3 nucleotides read TGCGCCAGCAGCCGACAGTCCGATGAGCAGTTCTTC. Its protein is CASSRQSDEQFF.

A word on this clone: Within the sample, other DNA sequences also encode this same CDR3. V and J are TRBV7-9 and TRBJ1-1; no firm D call. V was cut by 3 bases and J by 1 base, with 3 bases left in between. Germline V lookup: CDR1 SEHNR, CDR2 FQNEAQ (reference sequence). The CDR3 contains 12 residues. DNA for the CDR3: TGTGCCAGCAGCTTCGGGAACACTGAAGCTTTCTTT. Translating gives CASSFGNTEAFF.

The chain uses TRBV9 and TRBJ2-2; D is undetermined. V lost 0 bases, J lost 6 bases, and 9 bases lay in between. This CDR3 spans 14 amino acids. The germline V gene has CDR1 SGDLS and CDR2 YYNGEE. Written as DNA, the CDR3 is TGTGCCAGCAGCGTAGTCGACTCTTCCGGGGAGCTGTTTTTT. Amino acids: CASSVVDSSGELFF.

The DNA of the CDR3 is TGTGCCAGTAGTGAGATCAGCTCTGGGGCCAACGTCCTGACTTTC. This codes for CASSEISSGANVLTF. The chain is built from TRBV19 and TRBJ2-6; D gene unclear. V was shortened by 5 bases and J by 0 bases, with 8 bases between the two germline ends. The CDR3 has 15 residues. CDR1 is LNHDA, CDR2 SQIVND, per germline (reference sequence).

The chain combines TRBV9 with TRBJ1-2; D gene uncertain. There are 13 residues in the CDR3. Germline lookup yields CDR1 SGDLS and CDR2 YYNGEE. Between the trimmed V and J ends, which lost 4 bases and 6 bases, there was a span of 13 bases. The CDR3 DNA sequence: TGTGCCAGCAGCCCTGGATCGGGCCATGGCTACACCTTC. It is translated as CASSPGSGHGYTF.

The V gene is TRBV19, the J gene TRBJ2-7, with 11 positions matching TRBD2. Per germline, CDR1 LNHDA and CDR2 SQIVND (reference sequence). The CDR3 has 14 amino acids. J lost 5 bases, V lost 2 bases, and 2 bases had no gene match. In DNA form, the CDR3 reads TGTGCCAGTAGTATAACTAGCGGGAGCGACGAGCAGTACTTC. It encodes CASSITSGSDEQYF.

This sequence joins TRBV29-1 and TRBJ2-5; D possibly corresponds to TRBD2 (5 bases). The CDR3 spans 16 residues. V was pared by 2 bases and J by 1 base, with 17 bases between. Germline loops: CDR1 SQVTM, CDR2 ANQGSEA. This CDR3 reads CSVEWLARESQETQYF. DNA of the CDR3: TGCAGCGTTGAATGGCTAGCCCGAGAATCCCAAGAGACCCAGTACTTC. The whole variable domain, remainder taken from reference TRBV29-1 and TRBJ2-5, is SAVISQKPSRDICQRGTSLTIQCQVDSQVTMMFWYRQQPGQSLTLIATANQGSEATYESGFVIDKFPISRPNLTFSTLTVSNMSPEDSSIYLCSVEWLARESQETQYFGPGTRLLVL.

With respect to this clone: The sample contains more than one DNA sequence encoding this CDR3. The rearrangement uses TRBV5-1 and TRBJ1-2; D is unclear. V was shortened by 0 bases and J by 0 bases, with 6 bases between the two germline ends. Germline V gives CDR1 SGHRS, CDR2 YFSETQ. The CDR3 totals 14 residues. CDR3 in DNA: TGCGCCAGCAGCTTGGATTCCCCTAACTATGGCTACACCTTC. This encodes CASSLDSPNYGYTF.